A selection of T cell receptor beta chains follows, all from one sample in a study of T cells after yellow fever vaccination. TCRdb redid the calling of the 5' RACE reads with MiXCR, one entry per CDR3 protein. The sample lists fewer than 400,000 distinct CDR3 sequences; approximately 6% were seen once. Sequences were derived from PBMCs, sampled 5 days after the yellow fever booster vaccination. All receptors come from a young man who received the YFV17D yellow fever vaccine. CDR3s include the opening cysteine and the closing phenylalanine or tryptophan. Each record gives: V gene, CDR3 length, D gene, clone size, J gene, CDR3 protein, CDR3 DNA. A D gene is named only where the DNA matches it firmly. Only part of the rows carry a size: once, few, many, or a class if the clone is expanded.

v_call: TRBV20-1
cdr3_length: 14
d_call: .
clone_size: many
j_call: TRBJ2-7
cdr3_aa: CSASSSGFFYEQYF
cdr3_nt: TGCAGTGCTAGTAGCTCGGGGTTTTTCTACGAGCAGTACTTC

v_call: TRBV2
cdr3_length: 14
d_call: .
clone_size: .
j_call: TRBJ2-7
cdr3_aa: CASSEGVLTYEQYF
cdr3_nt: TGTGCCAGCAGTGAAGGGGTCCTCACCTACGAGCAGTACTTC

v_call: TRBV12-3/TRBV12-4
cdr3_length: 13
d_call: .
clone_size: few
j_call: TRBJ2-7
cdr3_aa: CASSSQRHDEQYF
cdr3_nt: TGTGCCAGCAGCTCGCAGCGCCACGACGAGCAGTACTTC

v_call: TRBV28
cdr3_length: 17
d_call: TRBD1
clone_size: few
j_call: TRBJ1-5
cdr3_aa: CASTPRGGWTGWTPQHF
cdr3_nt: TGTGCCAGCACCCCGAGGGGGGGTTGGACAGGGTGGACGCCCCAGCATTTT

v_call: TRBV7-2
cdr3_length: 15
d_call: .
clone_size: .
j_call: TRBJ2-7
cdr3_aa: CASSAAASGGYEQYF
cdr3_nt: TGTGCCAGCAGCGCCGCCGCTAGTGGAGGCTACGAGCAGTACTTC

v_call: TRBV5-6
cdr3_length: 15
d_call: .
clone_size: few
j_call: TRBJ2-5
cdr3_aa: CASSFLSKFQETQYF
cdr3_nt: TGTGCCAGCAGCTTTTTGAGCAAATTCCAAGAGACCCAGTACTTC

v_call: TRBV4-3
cdr3_length: 14
d_call: .
clone_size: few
j_call: TRBJ2-1
cdr3_aa: CASSQGVRVHEQFF
cdr3_nt: TGCGCCAGCAGCCAAGGGGTTAGAGTCCATGAGCAGTTCTTC

v_call: TRBV3-1
cdr3_length: 18
d_call: TRBD1
clone_size: .
j_call: TRBJ2-7
cdr3_aa: CAFCFTGTGFSSSYEQYF
cdr3_nt: TGTGCCTTCTGCTTTACCGGGACAGGGTTCTCGAGCTCCTACGAGCAGTACTTC

v_call: TRBV6-1
cdr3_length: 13
d_call: .
clone_size: .
j_call: TRBJ2-1
cdr3_aa: CASSTIGGREQFF
cdr3_nt: TGTGCCAGCAGTACGATAGGGGGGAGGGAGCAGTTCTTC

v_call: TRBV11-3
cdr3_length: 15
d_call: TRBD2
clone_size: many
j_call: TRBJ2-3
cdr3_aa: CASSQRGGVADTQYF
cdr3_nt: TGTGCCAGCAGCCAGCGGGGAGGGGTCGCAGATACGCAGTATTTT

v_call: TRBV20-1
cdr3_length: 13
d_call: .
clone_size: many
j_call: TRBJ2-2
cdr3_aa: CSARGGNTGELFF
cdr3_nt: TGCAGTGCTAGAGGGGGGAACACCGGGGAGCTGTTTTTT

v_call: TRBV7-2
cdr3_length: 14
d_call: .
clone_size: .
j_call: TRBJ2-5
cdr3_aa: CASIEPAPGETQYF
cdr3_nt: TGTGCCAGCATCGAACCCGCGCCAGGAGAGACCCAGTACTTC

v_call: TRBV12-3/TRBV12-4
cdr3_length: 14
d_call: .
clone_size: many
j_call: TRBJ2-7
cdr3_aa: CASTIGLGGYEQYF
cdr3_nt: TGTGCCAGCACCATAGGACTAGGGGGCTACGAGCAGTACTTC